Listed here are 31 T cell receptor beta chains from one sample, sequenced in a study of blood T cell repertoires in COVID-19. The table came from immunoSEQ multiplex PCR; TCRdb's copy has only in-frame clones and leaves some out. Among around 42,000 clones, 70% to 90% were seen once, and the ten largest hold roughly 13%. Sequencing was carried out using peripheral blood. Source of these receptors: a woman aged 65 to 85 in a cohort sampled during active COVID-19.

The rearrangement uses TRBV27 and TRBJ2-3, with TRBD2 identical over 9 bases. The V and J ends lost 6 bases and 6 bases, in that order; junction bases with no gene match: 7. Per the germline V gene, CDR1 is MNHEY and CDR2 is SMNVEV (reference sequence). This CDR3 spans 14 amino acids. CDR3 nucleotides: TGTGCCAGCAGGCGGGAGGGCCAAGGCGATACGCAGTATTTT. Amino acid sequence: CASRREGQGDTQYF.

This clone was observed a few times. The chain carries TRBV5-1 and TRBJ2-3; 12 nucleotides align to TRBD2. The CDR3 contains 14 residues. Germline V gene data show CDR1 as SGHRS and CDR2 as YFSETQ. Unmatched junction bases numbered 1, after V lost 3 bases and J lost 5 bases. The CDR3 protein is CASSSGLAGDTQYF. In DNA form, the CDR3 reads TGCGCCAGCAGCTCGGGACTAGCGGGAGATACGCAGTATTTT. Looking up the rest from reference TRBV5-1 and TRBJ2-3 gives the full variable domain: KAGVTQTPRYLIKTRGQQVTLSCSPISGHRSVSWYQQTPGQGLQFLFEYFSETQRNKGNFPGRFSGRQFSNSRSEMNVSTLELGDSALYLCASSSGLAGDTQYFGPGTRLTVL.

The V gene is TRBV9, the J gene TRBJ2-3, with 8 bases identical to TRBD1. V lost 0 bases and J lost 2; bases outside the gene matches: 2. Germline V CDR1 and CDR2: SGDLS, YYNGEE. The CDR3 is 15 amino acids. In nucleotides, the CDR3 is TGTGCCAGCAGCGTAGGGACAGGGTACACAGATACGCAGTATTTT. It specifies CASSVGTGYTDTQYF.

This chain joins TRBV10-2 and TRBJ2-7; D might be TRBD2 (6 bases). V was cut by 6 bases and J by 3 bases, with 15 bases left in between. Germline V gene lookup returns CDR1 WSHSY and CDR2 SAAADI. This CDR3 is built from 14 residues. The CDR3 coding sequence is TGCGCCAGCAGGGCCGGGACTGTAAGCTACGAGCAGTACTTC. The encoded protein is CASRAGTVSYEQYF.

The chain uses TRBV7-7 and TRBJ2-5; D might be TRBD1 (6 bases). The V and J ends lost 1 base and 3 bases respectively, with 12 bases between them. Looked up from germline, CDR1 is SSHAT and CDR2 is FNYEAQ (reference sequence). This CDR3 is built from 15 residues. The CDR3 bases are TGTGCCAGCAGCTTAGGCCCAAACAGGGAAGAGACCCAGTACTTC. It translates to CASSLGPNREETQYF.

V gene TRBV6-5 combines with J gene TRBJ2-7; D call uncertain. The V and J ends lost 6 bases and 4 bases respectively, with 10 bases between them. CDR1 is MNHEY, CDR2 SVGAGI, per germline. The CDR3 is 12 residues long. The CDR3 here is CASSPPTYEQYF. For the CDR3, the DNA is TGTGCCAGCAGCCCGCCAACTTACGAGCAGTACTTC.

The chain employs TRBV7-9 and TRBJ2-3; possible D gene TRBD1, 5 bases. The germline V gene encodes CDR1 SEHNR and CDR2 FQNEAQ (reference sequence). V was trimmed by 8 bases and J by 6 bases, leaving 9 bases between them. The CDR3 covers 11 residues. For the CDR3, the DNA is TGTGCCAGCTCACAGGTCGATACGCAGTATTTT. Translated, it gives CASSQVDTQYF.

The chain uses TRBV28 and TRBJ2-3; 7 positions match TRBD2. The CDR3 loop spans 14 amino acids. The trim removed 7 bases at V and 3 bases at J, leaving 7 bases unmatched. CDR1 MDHEN and CDR2 SYDVKM come from the germline V gene. The CDR3 here is CASTGRPSTDTQYF. In DNA, the CDR3 is TGTGCCAGCACCGGGAGGCCCAGTACAGATACGCAGTATTTT.

The chain has TRBV5-8 and TRBJ2-1, with TRBD2 matching 9 bases. The germline gives CDR1 SGHTS, CDR2 YDEGEE. J lost 6 bases, V lost 1 base, and 14 bases had no gene match. This CDR3 has 18 amino acids. The CDR3 DNA reads as TGTGCCAGCAGCTTGATGGGGTTAGCGGGAGTAAGGAGCAATGAGCAGTTCTTC. Translated: CASSLMGLAGVRSNEQFF.

The rearrangement links TRBV6-6 to TRBJ1-1; possible D gene TRBD1, 5 bases. The CDR3 has 13 residues. Trimming took 10 bases from V and 5 from J, leaving 17 bases between them. Looked up from germline, CDR1 is MNHNY and CDR2 is SVGAGI (reference sequence). In DNA form, the CDR3 reads TGTGCCACCACTAACGGGAGGGGTACTGAAGCTTTCTTT. It codes for CATTNGRGTEAFF.

This clone occurred once. The rearrangement links TRBV6-1 to TRBJ2-7; maybe TRBD2 (5 bases). The CDR3 covers 17 residues. Germline CDR1 and CDR2: MNHNS and SASEGT. V lost 2 bases to trimming and J lost 3 bases, with 20 bases between them. The CDR3 is CASSESPGFVALYEQYF. The CDR3 bases are TGTGCCAGCAGTGAAAGCCCGGGGTTTGTGGCGCTCTACGAGCAGTACTTC.

The chain uses TRBV5-1 and TRBJ2-7; a possible D gene is TRBD2 (5 bases). Germline loops: CDR1 SGHRS, CDR2 YFSETQ. V gave up 0 bases and J gave up 6 bases, with 13 bases separating them. The CDR3 spans 14 residues. The CDR3 region is CASSLVGGEGEQYF. The CDR3 nucleotides read TGCGCCAGCAGCTTGGTGGGCGGCGAGGGCGAGCAGTACTTC.

J is TRBJ1-4 and V is TRBV29-1; D perhaps matches TRBD1 (5 bases). The ends were cut back, 6 bases at V and 6 bases at J, with 11 bases in the middle. This CDR3 spans 12 amino acids. Germline V gene data show CDR1 as SQVTM and CDR2 as ANQGSEA. The CDR3 region is CSVGGEHEKLFF. The CDR3 coding sequence is TGCAGCGTAGGAGGGGAACATGAAAAACTGTTTTTT.

The chain combines TRBV2 with TRBJ1-2; 8 positions agree with TRBD1. Per germline, CDR1 SNHLY and CDR2 FYNNEI. V lost 1 base and J lost 4; bases outside the gene matches: 11. This CDR3 is 17 amino acids long. The CDR3 DNA sequence: TGTGCCAGCAGTGAAGGCCGTGGGGGACAGGCGACCTATGGCTACACCTTC. Translated, it gives CASSEGRGGQATYGYTF.

This chain uses TRBV28 with TRBJ2-7; 14 bases align to TRBD2. The V gene end was trimmed by 4 bases and the J gene end by 3 bases; junction bases not matched to a gene: 8. There are 17 residues in the CDR3. In germline, CDR1 is MDHEN, CDR2 SYDVKM. CDR3 protein: CASSSGLAGAGDYEQYF. CDR3 DNA sequence: TGTGCCAGCAGTTCGGGACTAGCGGGAGCAGGGGACTACGAGCAGTACTTC.

The chain joins TRBV6-5 to TRBJ1-2; D possibly corresponds to TRBD1 (5 bases). V dropped 10 bases and J dropped 8 bases, with 17 bases sitting between them. Germline V CDR1 and CDR2: MNHEY, SVGAGI. This CDR3 has 12 amino acids. As DNA, the CDR3 is TGTGCCAACTCGGCAGGGTCATTCGGCTACACCTTC. This encodes CANSAGSFGYTF.

V usage is TRBV2 and J usage is TRBJ2-1; TRBD2 aligns across 9 bases. The CDR3 loop spans 15 amino acids. The V gene end was trimmed by 4 bases and the J gene end by 14 bases; junction bases not matched to a gene: 15. Germline assignment: CDR1 SNHLY and CDR2 FYNNEI. CDR3 coding DNA: TGTGCCAGCAGTGGTGGGACTAGCAGACGGAAATTCGAGTTCTTC. Translating gives CASSGGTSRRKFEFF.

This chain links TRBV9 with TRBJ2-5, with TRBD1 identical over 8 bases. V lost 4 bases, J lost 5 bases, and 10 bases stayed unmatched. This CDR3 is built from 15 residues. Germline V CDR1 and CDR2: SGDLS, YYNGEE. CDR3 region: CASSPRQGSRETQYF. CDR3 nucleotides: TGTGCCAGCAGCCCCCGACAGGGGAGCAGGGAGACCCAGTACTTC. The variable domain in full, with the rest retrieved from reference TRBV9 and TRBJ2-5, is DSGVTQTPKHLITATGQRVTLRCSPRSGDLSVYWYQQSLDQGLQFLIQYYNGEERAKGNILERFSAQQFPDLHSELNLSSLELGDSALYFCASSPRQGSRETQYFGPGTRLLVL.

This clone was found a few times. V and J are TRBV4-1 and TRBJ2-1, with a possible D match to TRBD1 (5 bases). Per the germline V gene, CDR1 is MGHRA and CDR2 is YSYEKL. V lost 1 base to trimming and J lost 2 bases, with 9 bases between them. This CDR3 region has 15 residues. CDR3 sequence: CASSQVGAAYNEQFF. CDR3 DNA: TGCGCCAGCAGCCAAGTAGGGGCCGCCTACAATGAGCAGTTCTTC.

This sequence joins TRBV6-2 or TRBV6-3 and TRBJ1-6; a weak D match, TRBD1 (5 bases). Trimming shortened V by 5 bases and J by 10 bases, and 18 bases separated the two germline ends. The CDR3 is 15 residues long. The germline V gene encodes CDR1 MNHEY and CDR2 SVGEGT. This CDR3 is CASSASGLSASPLHF. CDR3 DNA: TGTGCCAGCAGTGCGTCGGGACTCTCGGCCTCACCCCTCCACTTT.

The rearrangement uses TRBV30 and TRBJ1-1; a weak D match, TRBD1 (6 bases). V was clipped by 3 bases and J by 4 bases, with 15 bases between them. The CDR3 sequence is 14 residues long. Germline V CDR1 and CDR2: GTSNPN, SVGIG (reference sequence). CDR3 amino acids: CAWSLQGWGTEAFF. The CDR3 DNA reads as TGTGCCTGGAGCCTACAGGGTTGGGGCACTGAAGCTTTCTTT.

The CDR3: CASSFTTGTQYF. Written as DNA, the CDR3 is TGTGCCAGCAGCTTTACGACGGGGACCCAGTACTTC. V is TRBV7-2 and J is TRBJ2-5; D unclear. The germline V gene has CDR1 SGHTA and CDR2 FQGNSA. This CDR3 region has 12 residues. The V end lost 3 bases, the J end lost 7 bases, and 9 bases lay between the germline ends.

The chain employs TRBV21-1 and TRBJ2-7; the table gives TRBD2 as D, unverified against the DNA. TRBV21-1 is a pseudogene locus. The CDR3 is 17 amino acids. The CDR3: CAISRNGLAFTDYEQYF. As DNA, the CDR3 is TGTGCCATCTCAAGGAATGGGTTAGCCTTTACGGACTACGAGCAGTACTTC.

The gene calls are TRBV2 and TRBJ2-7; tentatively, D is TRBD2 (6 bases). Germline-derived CDR1 and CDR2 are SNHLY and FYNNEI. The V and J ends lost 6 bases and 2 bases respectively, with 14 bases between them. The length of the CDR3 is 14 residues. The CDR3 is CASSPEAGPYEQYF. The CDR3, as DNA: TGTGCCAGCAGCCCCGAAGCGGGCCCCTACGAGCAGTACTTC. The full variable domain, completed using reference TRBV2 and TRBJ2-7, is EPEVTQTPSHQVTQMGQEVILRCVPISNHLYFYWYRQILGQKVEFLVSFYNNEISEKSEIFDDQFSVERPDGSNFTLKIRSTKLEDSAMYFCASSPEAGPYEQYFGPGTRLTVT.

The V gene is TRBV28, the J gene TRBJ1-2; D is possibly TRBD1 (5 bases). In germline, CDR1 is MDHEN, CDR2 SYDVKM. The CDR3 covers 15 residues. V gave up 3 bases and J gave up 2 bases, with 13 bases separating them. The CDR3 loop reads CASSLGREGNYGYTF. CDR3 sequence (DNA): TGTGCCAGCAGTTTGGGCAGGGAGGGGAACTATGGCTACACCTTC.

The chain combines TRBV2 with TRBJ1-1; the D gene is possibly TRBD1 (5 bases). The length of the CDR3 is 15 residues. The ends were cut back, 6 bases at V and 0 bases at J, with 14 bases in the middle. Germline V gene data show CDR1 as SNHLY and CDR2 as FYNNEI. The CDR3 reads CASRLAGNMNTEAFF. The CDR3 DNA follows: TGTGCCAGCAGACTTGCAGGGAACATGAACACTGAAGCTTTCTTT.

There are a few counts of this clone. This chain links TRBV30 with TRBJ1-3, with D maybe TRBD1 (6 bases). This CDR3 has 14 amino acids. The germline CDR1 and CDR2 sequences are GTSNPN and SVGIG (reference sequence). Trimming removed 8 bases from V and 0 bases from J, with 14 bases in between. Here the CDR3 reads CALDTGRSGNTIYF. In nucleotides, the CDR3 is TGTGCCCTGGACACAGGGCGCTCTGGAAACACCATATATTTT. The variable domain in full, completed from reference TRBV30 and TRBJ1-3, reads SQTIHQWPATLVQPVGSPLSLECTVEGTSNPNLYWYRQAAGRGLQLLFYSVGIGQISSEVPQNLSASRPQDRQFILSSKKLLLSDSGFYLCALDTGRSGNTIYFGEGSWLTVV.

The chain carries TRBV7-9 and TRBJ1-5, with D perhaps matching TRBD1 (6 bases). The CDR3 runs 16 residues. The V end was cut by 1 base, the J end by 2 bases, with 12 bases between. The germline gives CDR1 SEHNR, CDR2 FQNEAQ (reference sequence). DNA of the CDR3: TGTGCCAGCAGCTTAGGGGGGCAAATTCGCAATCAGCCCCAGCATTTT. This encodes CASSLGGQIRNQPQHF.

V gene TRBV3-1 (or the pseudogene TRBV3-2) combines with J gene TRBJ1-2; D not certain. The V gene lost 1 base and the J gene lost 2 bases, with 5 bases spanning the gap. The CDR3 runs 13 residues. Germline V gives CDR1 LGHDT, CDR2 YNNKEL (reference sequence). CDR3 protein: CASSQVRNYGYTF. The DNA for the CDR3 is TGTGCCAGCAGCCAAGTCAGGAACTATGGCTACACCTTC.

The rearrangement joins TRBV18 to TRBJ2-2; 8 bases are shared with TRBD1. CDR3 size: 19 residues. The V segment lost 2 bases and the J segment 2 bases; nucleotides outside the gene matches: 13. Germline values: CDR1 KGHSH, CDR2 LQKENI. CDR3 bases: TGTGCCAGCTCACCAGTTTCGGCCGCCGGGACAGGAAACACCGGGGAGCTGTTTTTT. Translation gives CASSPVSAAGTGNTGELFF.

J is TRBJ1-2 and V is TRBV6-5; D is ambiguous. Trimming shortened V by 7 bases and J by 5 bases, and 11 bases separated the two germline ends. The length of the CDR3 is 12 residues. The germline V gene has CDR1 MNHEY and CDR2 SVGAGI. The CDR3 sequence is CASISGSYGYTF. CDR3 sequence (DNA): TGTGCCAGCATATCGGGGAGTTATGGCTACACCTTC.